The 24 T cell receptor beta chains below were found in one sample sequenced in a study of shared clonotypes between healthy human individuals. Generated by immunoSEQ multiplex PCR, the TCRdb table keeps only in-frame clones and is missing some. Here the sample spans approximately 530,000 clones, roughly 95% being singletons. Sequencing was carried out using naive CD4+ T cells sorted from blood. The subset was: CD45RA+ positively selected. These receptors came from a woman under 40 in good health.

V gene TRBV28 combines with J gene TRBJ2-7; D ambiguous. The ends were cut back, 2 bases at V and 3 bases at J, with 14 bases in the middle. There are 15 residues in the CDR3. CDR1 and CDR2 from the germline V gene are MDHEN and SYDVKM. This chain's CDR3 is CASSLAVVSYYEQYF. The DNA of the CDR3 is TGTGCCAGCAGTTTAGCTGTCGTCAGCTACTACGAGCAGTACTTC.

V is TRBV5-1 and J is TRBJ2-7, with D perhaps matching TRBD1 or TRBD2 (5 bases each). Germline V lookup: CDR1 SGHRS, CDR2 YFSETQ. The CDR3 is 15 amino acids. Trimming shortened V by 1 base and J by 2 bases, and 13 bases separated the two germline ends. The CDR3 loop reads CASSLTGTEPYEQYF. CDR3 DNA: TGCGCCAGCAGCTTGACGGGGACGGAGCCCTACGAGCAGTACTTC.

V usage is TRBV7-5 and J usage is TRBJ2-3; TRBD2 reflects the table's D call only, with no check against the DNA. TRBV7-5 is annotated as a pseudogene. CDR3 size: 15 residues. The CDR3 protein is CVRSSSGTPVDTQYF. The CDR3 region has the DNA TGTGTCAGAAGCTCTAGCGGGACGCCCGTGGATACGCAGTATTTT.

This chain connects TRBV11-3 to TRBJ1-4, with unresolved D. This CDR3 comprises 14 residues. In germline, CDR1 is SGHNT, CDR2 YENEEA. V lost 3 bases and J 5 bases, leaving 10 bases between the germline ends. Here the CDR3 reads CASSFCSANEKLFF. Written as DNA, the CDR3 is TGTGCCAGCAGCTTTTGCAGTGCGAATGAAAAACTGTTTTTT. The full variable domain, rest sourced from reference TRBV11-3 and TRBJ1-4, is EAGVVQSPRYKIIEKKQPVAFWCNPISGHNTLYWYLQNLGQGPELLIRYENEEAVDDSQLPKDRFSAERLKGVDSTLKIQPAELGDSAVYLCASSFCSANEKLFFGSGTQLSVL.

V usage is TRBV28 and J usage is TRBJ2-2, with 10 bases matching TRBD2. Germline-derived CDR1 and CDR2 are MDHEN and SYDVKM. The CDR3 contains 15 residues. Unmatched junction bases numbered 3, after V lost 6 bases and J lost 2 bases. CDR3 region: CASRWTSGNTGELFF. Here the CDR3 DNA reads TGTGCCAGCAGGTGGACTAGCGGAAACACCGGGGAGCTGTTTTTT.

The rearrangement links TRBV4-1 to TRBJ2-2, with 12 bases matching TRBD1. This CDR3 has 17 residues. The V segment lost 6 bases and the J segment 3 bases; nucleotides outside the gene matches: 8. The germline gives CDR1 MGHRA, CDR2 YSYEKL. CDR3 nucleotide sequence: TGCGCCAGCAGTCGTGGGACAGGGGGCAGGGACACCGGGGAGCTGTTTTTT. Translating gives CASSRGTGGRDTGELFF.

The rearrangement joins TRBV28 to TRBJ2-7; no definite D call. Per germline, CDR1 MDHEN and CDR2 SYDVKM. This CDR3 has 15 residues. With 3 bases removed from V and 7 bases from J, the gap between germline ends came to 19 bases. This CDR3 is CASSLDGANMGEQYF. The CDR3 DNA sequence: TGTGCCAGCAGTTTGGATGGCGCCAATATGGGGGAGCAGTACTTC.

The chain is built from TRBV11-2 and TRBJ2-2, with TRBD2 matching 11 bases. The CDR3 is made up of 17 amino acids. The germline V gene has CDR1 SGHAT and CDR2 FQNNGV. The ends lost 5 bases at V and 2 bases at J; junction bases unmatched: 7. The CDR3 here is CASSLRLAGGNTGELFF. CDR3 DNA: TGTGCCAGCAGCCTAAGGCTAGCGGGAGGTAACACCGGGGAGCTGTTTTTT. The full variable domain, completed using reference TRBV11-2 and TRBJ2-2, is EAGVAQSPRYKIIEKRQSVAFWCNPISGHATLYWYQQILGQGPKLLIQFQNNGVVDDSQLPKDRFSAERLKGVDSTLKIQPAKLEDSAVYLCASSLRLAGGNTGELFFGEGSRLTVL.

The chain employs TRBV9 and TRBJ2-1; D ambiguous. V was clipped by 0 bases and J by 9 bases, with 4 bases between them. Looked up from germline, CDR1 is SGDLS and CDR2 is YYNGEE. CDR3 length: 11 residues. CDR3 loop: CASSVDGEQFF. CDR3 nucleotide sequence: TGTGCCAGCAGCGTAGACGGTGAGCAGTTCTTC.

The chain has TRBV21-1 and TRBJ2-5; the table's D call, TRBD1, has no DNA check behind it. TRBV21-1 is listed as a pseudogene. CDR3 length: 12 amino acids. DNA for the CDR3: TGTGCCAGGACCACAGTGTGGGAGACCCAGTACTTC. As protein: CARTTVWETQYF.

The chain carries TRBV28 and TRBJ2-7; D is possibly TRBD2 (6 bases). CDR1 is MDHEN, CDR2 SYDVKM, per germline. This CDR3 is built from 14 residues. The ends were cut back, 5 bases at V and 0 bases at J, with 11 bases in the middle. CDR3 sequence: CASSGTDSSYEQYF. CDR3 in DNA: TGTGCCAGCAGTGGGACTGATAGCTCCTACGAGCAGTACTTC.

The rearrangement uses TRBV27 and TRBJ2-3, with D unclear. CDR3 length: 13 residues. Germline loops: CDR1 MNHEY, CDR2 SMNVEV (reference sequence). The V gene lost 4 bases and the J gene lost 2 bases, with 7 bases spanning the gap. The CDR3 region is CASSSPFTDTQYF. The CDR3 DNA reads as TGTGCCAGCAGTTCCCCCTTCACAGATACGCAGTATTTT.

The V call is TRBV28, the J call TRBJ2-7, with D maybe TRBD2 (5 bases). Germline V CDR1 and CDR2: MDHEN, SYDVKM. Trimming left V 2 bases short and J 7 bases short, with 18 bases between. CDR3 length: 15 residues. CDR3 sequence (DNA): TGTGCCAGCAGTTTAAGTCGTCTAGCCGTGAGGGAGCAGTACTTC. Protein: CASSLSRLAVREQYF.

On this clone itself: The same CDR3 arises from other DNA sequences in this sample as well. The CDR3, as DNA: TGTGCCAGCAGTCGGGATAGCAATCAGCCCCAGCATTTT. It encodes CASSRDSNQPQHF. The rearrangement uses TRBV2 and TRBJ1-5; D is ambiguous. The CDR3 contains 13 residues. Trimming stripped 5 bases from V and 0 bases from J, with 5 bases between. From germline, CDR1 is SNHLY and CDR2 FYNNEI.

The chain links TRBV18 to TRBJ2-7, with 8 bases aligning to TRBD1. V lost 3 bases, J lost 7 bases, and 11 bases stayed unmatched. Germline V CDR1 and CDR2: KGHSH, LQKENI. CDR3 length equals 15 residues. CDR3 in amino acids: CASSPGTGRMGEQYF. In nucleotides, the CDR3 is TGTGCCAGCTCACCCGGGACAGGAAGGATGGGGGAGCAGTACTTC.

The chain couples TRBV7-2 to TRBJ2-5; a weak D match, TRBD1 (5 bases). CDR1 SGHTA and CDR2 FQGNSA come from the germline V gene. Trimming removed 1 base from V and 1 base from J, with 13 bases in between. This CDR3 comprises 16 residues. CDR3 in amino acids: CASSLVGQPIQETQYF. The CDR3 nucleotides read TGTGCCAGCAGCTTAGTGGGGCAGCCTATCCAAGAGACCCAGTACTTC.

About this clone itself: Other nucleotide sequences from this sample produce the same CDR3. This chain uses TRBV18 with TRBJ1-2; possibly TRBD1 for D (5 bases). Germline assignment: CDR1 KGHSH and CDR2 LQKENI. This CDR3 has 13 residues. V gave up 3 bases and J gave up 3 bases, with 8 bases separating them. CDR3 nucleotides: TGTGCCAGCTCACCCGGGGGAGACTATGGCTACACCTTC. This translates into CASSPGGDYGYTF.

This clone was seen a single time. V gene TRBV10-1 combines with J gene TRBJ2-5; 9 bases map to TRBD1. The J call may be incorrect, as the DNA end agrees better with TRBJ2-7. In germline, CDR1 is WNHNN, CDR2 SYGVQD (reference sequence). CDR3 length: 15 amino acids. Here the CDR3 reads CASSEGTGLAYEQYF. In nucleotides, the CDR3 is TGCGCCAGCAGTGAAGGGACAGGGCTGGCCTACGAGCAGTACTTC.

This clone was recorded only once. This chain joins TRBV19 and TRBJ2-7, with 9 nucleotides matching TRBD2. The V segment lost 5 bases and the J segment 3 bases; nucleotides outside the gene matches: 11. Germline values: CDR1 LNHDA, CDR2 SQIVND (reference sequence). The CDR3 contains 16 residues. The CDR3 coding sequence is TGTGCCAGTAGTCCGCCGGGGGTTAGCGGGAGCTACGAGCAGTACTTC. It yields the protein CASSPPGVSGSYEQYF.

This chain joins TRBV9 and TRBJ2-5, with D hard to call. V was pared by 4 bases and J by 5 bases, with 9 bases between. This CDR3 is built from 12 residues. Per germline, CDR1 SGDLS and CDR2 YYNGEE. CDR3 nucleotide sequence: TGTGCCAGCAGCTCTTACCCCGAGACCCAGTACTTC. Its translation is CASSSYPETQYF.

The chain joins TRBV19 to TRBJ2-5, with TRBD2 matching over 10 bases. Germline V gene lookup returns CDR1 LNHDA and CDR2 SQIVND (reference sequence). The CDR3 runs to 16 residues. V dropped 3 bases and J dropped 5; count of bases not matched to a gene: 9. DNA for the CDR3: TGTGCCAGTAGTATCGGTACTAGCGGGACGTCCGAGACCCAGTACTTC. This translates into CASSIGTSGTSETQYF. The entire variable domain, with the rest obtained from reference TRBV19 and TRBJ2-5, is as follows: DGGITQSPKYLFRKEGQNVTLSCEQNLNHDAMYWYRQDPGQGLRLIYYSQIVNDFQKGDIAEGYSVSREKKESFPLTVTSAQKNPTAFYLCASSIGTSGTSETQYFGPGTRLLVL.

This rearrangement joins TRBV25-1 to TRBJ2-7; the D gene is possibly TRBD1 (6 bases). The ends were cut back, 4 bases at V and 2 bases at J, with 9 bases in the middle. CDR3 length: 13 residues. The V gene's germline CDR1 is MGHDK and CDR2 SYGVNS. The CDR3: CASSVDSTYEQYF. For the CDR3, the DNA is TGTGCCAGCAGTGTGGACAGTACCTACGAGCAGTACTTC.

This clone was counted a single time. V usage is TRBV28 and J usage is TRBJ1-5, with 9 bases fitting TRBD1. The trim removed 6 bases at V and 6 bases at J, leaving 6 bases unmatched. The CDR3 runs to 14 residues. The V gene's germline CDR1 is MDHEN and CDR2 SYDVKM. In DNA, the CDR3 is TGTGCCAGCAGGATACAGGGGGCAAGTCAGCCCCAGCATTTT. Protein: CASRIQGASQPQHF.

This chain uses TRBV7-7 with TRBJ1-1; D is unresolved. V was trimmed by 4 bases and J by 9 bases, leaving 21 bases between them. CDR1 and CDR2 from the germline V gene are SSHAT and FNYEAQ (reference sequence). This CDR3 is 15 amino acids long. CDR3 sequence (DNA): TGTGCCAGCAGCTCTCGAACTTACCTTGGGCCAAAAGCTTTCTTT. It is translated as CASSSRTYLGPKAFF.